This T cell receptor (beta chain) emerged from a study of blood T cell repertoires in COVID-19. Overall study context: Sources were T cells, B-cell-depleted T cells, or PBMCs; the material itself was cDNA or gDNA.

Per germline, CDR1 SGHRS and CDR2 YFSETQ. The length of the CDR3 is 18 residues. J gave up 2 bases and V 4 bases, and 15 bases lay outside the gene matches. Some clones are missing from TCRdb's copy, which holds only in-frame ones; the method was immunoSEQ multiplex PCR. The sample contains about 190,000 clones, 65% to 80% of which appear only once. The source is a man aged 50-60 years who had recovered from COVID-19. Source material: peripheral blood. The rearrangement uses TRBV5-1 and TRBJ2-5; 9 bases fit TRBD1. The CDR3 region is CASSPGQGSINSQETQYF. The CDR3 DNA sequence: TGCGCCAGCAGCCCGGGACAGGGAAGTATCAATTCACAAGAGACCCAGTACTTC.